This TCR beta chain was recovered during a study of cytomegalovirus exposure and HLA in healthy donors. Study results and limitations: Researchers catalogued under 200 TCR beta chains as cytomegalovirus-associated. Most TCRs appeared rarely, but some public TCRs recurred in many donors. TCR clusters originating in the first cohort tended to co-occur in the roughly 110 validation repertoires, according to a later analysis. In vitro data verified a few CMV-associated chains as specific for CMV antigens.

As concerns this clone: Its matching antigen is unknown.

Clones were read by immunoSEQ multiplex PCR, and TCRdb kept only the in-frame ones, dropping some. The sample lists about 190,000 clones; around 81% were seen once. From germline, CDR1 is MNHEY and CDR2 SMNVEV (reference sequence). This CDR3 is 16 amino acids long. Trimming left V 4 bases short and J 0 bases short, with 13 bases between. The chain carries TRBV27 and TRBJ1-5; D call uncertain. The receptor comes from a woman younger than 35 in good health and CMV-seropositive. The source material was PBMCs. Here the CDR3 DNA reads TGTGCCAGCAGTTCGGTGGCAGACTATAGCAATCAGCCCCAGCATTTT. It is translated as CASSSVADYSNQPQHF.